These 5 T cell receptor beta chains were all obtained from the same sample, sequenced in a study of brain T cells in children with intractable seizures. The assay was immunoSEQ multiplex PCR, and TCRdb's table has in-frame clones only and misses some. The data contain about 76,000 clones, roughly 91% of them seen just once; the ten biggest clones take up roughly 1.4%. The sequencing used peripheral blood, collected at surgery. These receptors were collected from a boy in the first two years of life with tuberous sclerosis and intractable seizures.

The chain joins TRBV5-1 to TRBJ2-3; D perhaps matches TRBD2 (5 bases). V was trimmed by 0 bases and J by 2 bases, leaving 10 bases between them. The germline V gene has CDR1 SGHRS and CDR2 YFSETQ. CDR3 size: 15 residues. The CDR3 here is CASSLVASVTDTQYF. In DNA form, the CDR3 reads TGCGCCAGCAGCTTGGTAGCGTCCGTCACAGATACGCAGTATTTT.

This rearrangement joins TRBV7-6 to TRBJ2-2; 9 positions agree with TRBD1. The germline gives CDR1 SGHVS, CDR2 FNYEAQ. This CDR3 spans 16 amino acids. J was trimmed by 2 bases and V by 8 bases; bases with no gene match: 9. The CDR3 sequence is CASGVGTGPNTGELFF. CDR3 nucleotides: TGTGCCAGCGGCGTCGGGACAGGGCCAAACACCGGGGAGCTGTTTTTT.

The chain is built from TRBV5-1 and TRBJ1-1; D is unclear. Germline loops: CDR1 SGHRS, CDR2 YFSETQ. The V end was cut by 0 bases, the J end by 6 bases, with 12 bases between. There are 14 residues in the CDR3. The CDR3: CASSLEWGRPEAFF. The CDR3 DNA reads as TGCGCCAGCAGCTTGGAATGGGGAAGACCTGAAGCTTTCTTT.

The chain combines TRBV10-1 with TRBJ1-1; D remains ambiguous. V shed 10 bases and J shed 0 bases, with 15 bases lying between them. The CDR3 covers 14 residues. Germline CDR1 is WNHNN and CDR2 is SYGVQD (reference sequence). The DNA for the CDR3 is TGCGCCAACACGAAGGGATGCTTGAACACTGAAGCTTTCTTT. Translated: CANTKGCLNTEAFF.

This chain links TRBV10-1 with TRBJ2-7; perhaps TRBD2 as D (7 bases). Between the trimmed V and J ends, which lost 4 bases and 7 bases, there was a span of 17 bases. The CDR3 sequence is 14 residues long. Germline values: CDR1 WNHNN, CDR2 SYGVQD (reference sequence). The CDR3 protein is CASSGQLGGGEQYF. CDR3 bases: TGCGCCAGCAGTGGCCAACTGGGAGGGGGTGAGCAGTACTTC.